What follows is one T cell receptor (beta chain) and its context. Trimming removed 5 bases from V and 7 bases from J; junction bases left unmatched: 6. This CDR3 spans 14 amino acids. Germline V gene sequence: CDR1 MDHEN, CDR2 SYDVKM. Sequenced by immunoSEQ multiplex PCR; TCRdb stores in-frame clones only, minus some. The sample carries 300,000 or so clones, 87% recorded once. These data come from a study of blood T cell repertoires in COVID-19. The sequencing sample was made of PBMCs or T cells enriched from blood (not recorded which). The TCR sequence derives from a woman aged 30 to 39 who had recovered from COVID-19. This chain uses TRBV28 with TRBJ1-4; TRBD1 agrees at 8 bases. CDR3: CASSLGGQGEKLFF. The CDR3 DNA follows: TGTGCCAGCAGTCTCGGCGGACAGGGTGAAAAACTGTTTTTT.